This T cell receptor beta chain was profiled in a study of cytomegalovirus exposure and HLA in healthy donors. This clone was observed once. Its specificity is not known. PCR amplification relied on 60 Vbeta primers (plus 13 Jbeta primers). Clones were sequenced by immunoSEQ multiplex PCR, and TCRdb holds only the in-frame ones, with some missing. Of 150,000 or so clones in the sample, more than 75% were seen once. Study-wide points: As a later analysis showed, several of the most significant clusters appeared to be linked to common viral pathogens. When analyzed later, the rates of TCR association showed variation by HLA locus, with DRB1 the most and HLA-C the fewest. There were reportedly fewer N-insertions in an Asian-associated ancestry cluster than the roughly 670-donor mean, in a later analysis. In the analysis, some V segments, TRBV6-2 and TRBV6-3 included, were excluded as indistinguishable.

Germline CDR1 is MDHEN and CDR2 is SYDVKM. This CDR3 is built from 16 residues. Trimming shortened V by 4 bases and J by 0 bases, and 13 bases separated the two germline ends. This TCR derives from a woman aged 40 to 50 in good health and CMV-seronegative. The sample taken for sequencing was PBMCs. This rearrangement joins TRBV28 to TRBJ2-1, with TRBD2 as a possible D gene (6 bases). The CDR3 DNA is TGTGCCAGCAGTTCCCCATCCGGGGGCTCCTACAATGAGCAGTTCTTC. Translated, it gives CASSSPSGGSYNEQFF.